The present T cell receptor beta chain was sequenced within a study of lymphopenia after photon versus proton radiotherapy. Some clones are missing from TCRdb's copy, which holds only in-frame ones; the method was immunoSEQ multiplex PCR. This table has approximately 23,000 clones, roughly 91% appearing once. In germline, CDR1 is MGHDK, CDR2 SYGVNS. CDR3 length: 13 amino acids. V was clipped by 10 bases and J by 1 base, with 12 bases between them. This TCR was sampled from an elderly man with esophageal cancer. The starting material was peripheral blood, obtained from a patient treated with proton-based radiotherapy. V is TRBV25-1 and J is TRBJ2-3; D is possibly TRBD1 (5 bases). CDR3 sequence: CATSDMGTDTQYF. The CDR3, as DNA: TGTGCCACCTCGGACATGGGCACAGATACGCAGTATTTT.